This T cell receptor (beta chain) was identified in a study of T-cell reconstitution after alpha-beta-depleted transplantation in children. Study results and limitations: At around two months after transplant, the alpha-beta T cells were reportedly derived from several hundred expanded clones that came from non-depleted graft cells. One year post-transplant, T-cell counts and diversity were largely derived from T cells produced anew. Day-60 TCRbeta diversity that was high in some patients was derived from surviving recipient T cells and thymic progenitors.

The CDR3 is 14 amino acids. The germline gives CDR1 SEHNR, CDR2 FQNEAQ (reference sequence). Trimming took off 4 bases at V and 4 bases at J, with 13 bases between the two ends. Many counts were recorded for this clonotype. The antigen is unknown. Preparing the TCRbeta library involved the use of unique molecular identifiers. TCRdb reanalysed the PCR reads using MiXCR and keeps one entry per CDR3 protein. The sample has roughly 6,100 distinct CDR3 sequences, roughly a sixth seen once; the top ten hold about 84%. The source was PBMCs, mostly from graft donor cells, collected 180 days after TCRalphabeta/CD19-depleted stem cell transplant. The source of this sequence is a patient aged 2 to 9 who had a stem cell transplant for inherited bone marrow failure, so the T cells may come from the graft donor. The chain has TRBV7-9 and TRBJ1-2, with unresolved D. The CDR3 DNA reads TGTGCCAGCAGCTGGGCCTCTCCCCCCTATGGCTACACCTTC. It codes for CASSWASPPYGYTF.